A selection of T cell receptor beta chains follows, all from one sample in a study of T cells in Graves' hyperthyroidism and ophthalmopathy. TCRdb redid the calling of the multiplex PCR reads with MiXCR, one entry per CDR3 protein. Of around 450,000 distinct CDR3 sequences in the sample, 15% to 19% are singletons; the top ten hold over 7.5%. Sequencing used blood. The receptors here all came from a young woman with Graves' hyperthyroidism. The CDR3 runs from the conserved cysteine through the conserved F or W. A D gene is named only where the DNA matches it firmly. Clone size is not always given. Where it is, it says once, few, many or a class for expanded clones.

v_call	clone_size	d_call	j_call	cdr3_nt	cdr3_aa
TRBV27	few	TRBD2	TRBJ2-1	TGTGCCAGCAGTCTGACCCGGACTAGCGGGGCACCGGGGTTCTTC	CASSLTRTSGAPGFF
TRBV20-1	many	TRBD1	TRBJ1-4	TGCAGTGCGAAAACAGGGGAAGGAGATGAAAAACTGTTTTTT	CSAKTGEGDEKLFF
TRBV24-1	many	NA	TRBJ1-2	TGTGCCACCAGTTCTCTCGACTCCTCCGGGACCTATGGCTACACCTTC	CATSSLDSSGTYGYTF
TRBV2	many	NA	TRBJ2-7	TGTGCCAGCAAGAGGGGCCCCAACGAGCAGTACTTC	CASKRGPNEQYF
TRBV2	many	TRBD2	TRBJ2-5	TGTGCCAGCGTCCCCCGCGGGAGGTACCAAGAGACCCAGTACTTC	CASVPRGRYQETQYF
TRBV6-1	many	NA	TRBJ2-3	TGTGCCAGCACCCTTGCGGGGGCCCCCGGTACGCAGTATTTT	CASTLAGAPGTQYF
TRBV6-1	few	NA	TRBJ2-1	TGTGCCAGCAGCCCTGCAGAGAGCTCCTACAATGAGCAGTTCTTC	CASSPAESSYNEQFF
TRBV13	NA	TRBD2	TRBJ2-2	TGTGCCAGCAACTTAGGGTTAGCGGGAGGTACGACCGGGGAGCTGTTTTTT	CASNLGLAGGTTGELFF
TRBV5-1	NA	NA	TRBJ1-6	TGCGCCAGCAGCAAGGACAGTCTTGAGAATTCACCCCTCCACTTT	CASSKDSLENSPLHF
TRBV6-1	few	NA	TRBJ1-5	TGTGCCAGCGAGAGGGGGGCGGGGGGCAATCAGCCCCAGCATTTT	CASERGAGGNQPQHF
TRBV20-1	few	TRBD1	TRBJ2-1	TGCAGTGCTAGAGACTCTCAGGGGGAATACAGGGGGTCCTACAATGAGCAGTTCTTC	CSARDSQGEYRGSYNEQFF
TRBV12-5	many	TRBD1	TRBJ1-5	TGTGCTAGTGGTTTGGCGAGACAGGGGTACGATCAGCCCCAGCATTTT	CASGLARQGYDQPQHF
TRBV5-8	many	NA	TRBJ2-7	TGTGCCAGCAGCTTGGGGGCAGCCCACTACGAGCAGTACTTC	CASSLGAAHYEQYF
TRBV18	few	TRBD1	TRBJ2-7	TGTGCCAGCTCGCCACAGGGGATGTATCCCTACGAGCAGTACTTC	CASSPQGMYPYEQYF
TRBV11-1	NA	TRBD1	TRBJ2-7	TGTGCCAGCAGCATCACCGGGACAGGGCGCCACGAGCAGTACTTC	CASSITGTGRHEQYF
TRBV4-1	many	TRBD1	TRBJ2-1	TGCGCCAGCAGCCAAGAAGGACAGGCCGTGAGCGGTGAGCAGTTCTTC	CASSQEGQAVSGEQFF
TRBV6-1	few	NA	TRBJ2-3	TGTGCCAGCCGGACAGCTAGCACAGATACGCAGTATTTT	CASRTASTDTQYF
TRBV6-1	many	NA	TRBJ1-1	TGTGCCAGCAGTGCTATCGGACTGCCAATGAACACTGAAGCTTTCTTT	CASSAIGLPMNTEAFF
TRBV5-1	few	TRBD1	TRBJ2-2	TGCGCCAGCAGCTCGGGACAGCCAAACACCGGGGAGCTGTTTTTT	CASSSGQPNTGELFF
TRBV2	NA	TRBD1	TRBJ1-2	TGTGCCAGCAGTGAGACAGGGGGCACGTACTATGGCTACACCTTC	CASSETGGTYYGYTF
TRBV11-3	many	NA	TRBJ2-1	TGTGCCAGCAGCCGCCGCCAGGCCACCTCCTACAATGAGCAGTTCTTC	CASSRRQATSYNEQFF
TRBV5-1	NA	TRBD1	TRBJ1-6	TGCGCCAGCAGCTCTCGACAGGGGACGAATTCACCCCTCCACTTT	CASSSRQGTNSPLHF
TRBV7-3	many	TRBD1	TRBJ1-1	TGTGCCAGCAGCCCGAACAGGGGGCGAAACACTGAAGCTTTCTTT	CASSPNRGRNTEAFF
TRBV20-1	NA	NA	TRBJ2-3	TGCAGTGCTGGCGGGTGGACAGATACGCAGTATTTT	CSAGGWTDTQYF
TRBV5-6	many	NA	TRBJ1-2	TGTGCCAGCAGCTGGGGCGGGGGCCCAGCTAACTATGGCTACACCTTC	CASSWGGGPANYGYTF
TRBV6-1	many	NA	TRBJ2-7	TGTGCCAGCAGCTCCCCGAATGACGTGCGACAGTACTTC	CASSSPNDVRQYF
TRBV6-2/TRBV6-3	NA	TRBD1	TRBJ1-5	TGTGCCAGCAGTTCCGGGACAGGGGACCAGCCCCGGCATTTT	CASSSGTGDQPRHF
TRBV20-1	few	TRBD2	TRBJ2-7	TGCAGTGCTACCTCCCCTTTTCGGGAGGGAGTTGGGCGGCAGTACTTC	CSATSPFREGVGRQYF
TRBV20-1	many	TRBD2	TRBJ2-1	TGCAGTGCTAGACCTAGCGGGCCTTACAATGAGCAGTTCTTC	CSARPSGPYNEQFF
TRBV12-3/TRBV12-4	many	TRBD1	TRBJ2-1	TGTGCCAGCACCAAGACAGGGGGCGCGAGTAATGAGCAGTTCTTC	CASTKTGGASNEQFF
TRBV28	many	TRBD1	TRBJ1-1	TGTGCCAGCAGTCCGAATAAGGGACAGGTCGGCTTCTTT	CASSPNKGQVGFF
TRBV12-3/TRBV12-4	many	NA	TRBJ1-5	TGTGCCAGCAGTTTAGACCGGTTGGGGAACCTAAAGGAGCCCCAGCATTTT	CASSLDRLGNLKEPQHF
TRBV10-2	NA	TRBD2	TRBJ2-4	TGCGCCAGCAGTCCTGGACTAGCGGGAGGGGGGGCCAAAAACATTCAGTACTTC	CASSPGLAGGGAKNIQYF
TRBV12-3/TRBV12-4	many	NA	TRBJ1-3	TGTGCCAGCAGTTTACGGGGCCTGGTCTCTGGAAACACCATATATTTT	CASSLRGLVSGNTIYF
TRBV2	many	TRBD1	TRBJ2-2	TGTGCCAGCAGTCTACTTAAGGGGACAGGGGATTGGACCGGGGAGCTGTTTTTT	CASSLLKGTGDWTGELFF
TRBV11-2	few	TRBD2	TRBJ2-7	TGTGCCAGCAGCTTATTAAAAGGGAGGGGCGAGCAGTACTTC	CASSLLKGRGEQYF
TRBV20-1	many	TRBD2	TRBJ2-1	TGCAGTGCTACCGGGACTAGCGGAACCTACAATGAGCAGTTCTTC	CSATGTSGTYNEQFF
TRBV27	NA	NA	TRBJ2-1	TGTGCCAGCAGCCGGCTTGGTGAGCAGTTCTTC	CASSRLGEQFF
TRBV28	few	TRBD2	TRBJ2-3	TGTGCCAGCAGAAAGAGCGGGGGGCTGGATACGCAGTATTTT	CASRKSGGLDTQYF
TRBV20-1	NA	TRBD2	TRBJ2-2	TGCAGTGCGAGACTAGCGGGGAACACCGGGGAGCTGTTTTTT	CSARLAGNTGELFF
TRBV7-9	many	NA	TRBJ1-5	TGTGCCAGCAGCTTAGTGGGTAACAATCAGCCCCAGCATTTT	CASSLVGNNQPQHF
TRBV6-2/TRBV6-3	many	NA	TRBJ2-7	TGTGCCAGCAGTTACTCAGGGGGTAGCTCCTACGAGCAGTACTTC	CASSYSGGSSYEQYF
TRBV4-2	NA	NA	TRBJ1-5	TGTGCCAGCAGCCAAGATAGCACAGCGTATAGCAATCAGCCCCAGCATTTT	CASSQDSTAYSNQPQHF
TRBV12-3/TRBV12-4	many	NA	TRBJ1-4	TGTGCCAGCACCTTATGGGCTGGGACTAATGAAAAACTGTTTTTT	CASTLWAGTNEKLFF
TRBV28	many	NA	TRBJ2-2	TGTGCCAGCGAAAGCCCGACGGGACAAGAGAACACCGGGGAGCTGTTTTTT	CASESPTGQENTGELFF
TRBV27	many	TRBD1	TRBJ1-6	TGTGCCAGCAGTTTATCTTCAGGGGGCAGATCACCCCTCCACTTT	CASSLSSGGRSPLHF